Presented here are 15 T cell receptor beta chains from one specimen sequenced in a study of cytomegalovirus exposure and HLA in healthy donors. Profiling relied on immunoSEQ multiplex PCR, and the TCRdb table lists in-frame clones only, not all of them. The sample consists of more than 95,000 clones, about 88% of them appearing once. Sequenced input: PBMCs. The receptors stem from a woman aged 18-35 years in good health and CMV-seropositive.

The V gene is TRBV7-9, the J gene TRBJ1-2; D is undetermined. This CDR3 contains 14 residues. The germline V gene has CDR1 SEHNR and CDR2 FQNEAQ (reference sequence). The ends were cut back, 5 bases at V and 3 bases at J, with 13 bases in the middle. The CDR3 loop is CASSPIGGDYGYTF. CDR3 nucleotides: TGTGCCAGCAGCCCGATCGGAGGAGACTATGGCTACACCTTC.

The chain has TRBV7-9 and TRBJ1-2; no reliable D call. The germline V and J ends were trimmed by 1 base and 4 bases, with 19 bases remaining between them. This CDR3 comprises 17 residues. The germline CDR1 and CDR2 sequences are SEHNR and FQNEAQ (reference sequence). The CDR3 loop is CASSLGPRPHGGYGYTF. The CDR3 region has the DNA TGTGCCAGCAGCTTAGGGCCTAGACCTCACGGTGGCTATGGCTACACCTTC.

The CDR3 protein is CASSPRGGTTDTQYF. The CDR3 coding sequence is TGTGCCAGCAGTCCCCGGGGAGGGACCACAGATACGCAGTATTTT. The chain carries TRBV28 and TRBJ2-3; 7 positions agree with TRBD2. The V gene's germline CDR1 is MDHEN and CDR2 SYDVKM. J gave up 2 bases and V 5 bases, and 7 bases lay outside the gene matches. This CDR3 is built from 15 residues.

A word on this clone: Within the sample, other DNA sequences also encode this same CDR3. This sequence joins TRBV27 and TRBJ2-7, with a weak D call TRBD1 (6 bases). Germline CDR1 is MNHEY and CDR2 is SMNVEV (reference sequence). The CDR3 is made up of 13 amino acids. V was pared by 3 bases and J by 3 bases, with 9 bases between. CDR3 in amino acids: CASSLGRGYEQYF. The CDR3 DNA sequence: TGTGCCAGCAGTTTGGGCAGGGGCTACGAGCAGTACTTC.

The rearrangement joins TRBV28 to TRBJ2-2; 9 positions agree with TRBD2. Germline V CDR1 and CDR2: MDHEN, SYDVKM. The CDR3 is made up of 14 amino acids. The junction had 4 bases not matched to a gene; V was cut back by 7 bases and J by 4 bases. The CDR3 region is CASISGRSTGELFF. For the CDR3, the DNA is TGTGCCAGCATTAGCGGGAGAAGCACCGGGGAGCTGTTTTTT.

This sequence joins TRBV28 and TRBJ2-7; 8 nucleotides line up with TRBD1. The CDR3 runs 16 residues. The ends lost 3 bases at V and 2 bases at J; junction bases unmatched: 9. Per germline, CDR1 MDHEN and CDR2 SYDVKM. CDR3 amino acids: CASSFPQPGQAYEQYF. As DNA, the CDR3 is TGTGCCAGCAGTTTCCCTCAACCGGGACAGGCCTACGAGCAGTACTTC.

The chain carries TRBV2 and TRBJ2-1; weak D call: TRBD1 (6 bases). Trimming cost V 6 bases and J 10 bases, with 19 bases left between them. Germline CDR1 reads SNHLY; CDR2 reads FYNNEI. CDR3 length: 14 residues. As DNA, the CDR3 is TGTGCCAGCAGAACAGGGATGGGGTTTATGGAGCAGTTCTTC. Translated: CASRTGMGFMEQFF.

This chain uses TRBV4-2 with TRBJ2-5; a possible D gene is TRBD2 (7 bases). V dropped 3 bases and J dropped 5 bases, with 13 bases sitting between them. Germline CDR1 reads LGHNA; CDR2 reads YNFKEQ. This CDR3 contains 14 residues. CDR3 residues: CASSQRGGGETQYF. The CDR3 bases are TGTGCCAGCAGCCAGAGGGGGGGCGGCGAGACCCAGTACTTC.

The V gene is TRBV6-5, the J gene TRBJ1-2; D gene uncertain. The V gene lost 8 bases and the J gene lost 3 bases, with 16 bases spanning the gap. The CDR3 extends over 14 amino acids. Germline CDR1 and CDR2: MNHEY and SVGAGI. The DNA of the CDR3 is TGTGCCAGCCGCGAGGTACACGGCGACTATGGCTACACCTTC. It specifies CASREVHGDYGYTF.

The genes are TRBV2 and TRBJ2-7; D may be TRBD2 (6 bases). The V gene's germline CDR1 is SNHLY and CDR2 FYNNEI. V was shortened by 8 bases and J by 6 bases, with 11 bases between the two germline ends. The CDR3 is 11 residues long. CDR3 region: CASLGGAEQYF. The CDR3 bases are TGTGCCAGCCTTGGCGGGGCCGAGCAGTACTTC.

The rearrangement links TRBV10-3 to TRBJ1-3, with D possibly matching TRBD1 (5 bases). In germline, CDR1 is ENHRY, CDR2 SYGVKD. This CDR3 is 14 amino acids long. V shed 6 bases and J shed 2 bases, with 11 bases lying between them. In nucleotides, the CDR3 is TGTGCCATCAGCCCCGACAGTACTGGAAACACCATATATTTT. Translating it yields CAISPDSTGNTIYF.

The rearrangement uses TRBV7-6 and TRBJ2-1; TRBD2 matches at 8 bases. Germline CDR1 is SGHVS and CDR2 is FNYEAQ. CDR3 length: 18 amino acids. V lost 0 bases, J lost 0 bases, and 7 bases stayed unmatched. The CDR3 here is CASSLAVTGLGSYNEQFF. The DNA of the CDR3 is TGTGCCAGCAGCTTAGCGGTCACGGGACTAGGCTCCTACAATGAGCAGTTCTTC.

A note on this clone: Other DNA sequences from this sample encode an identical CDR3 as well. DNA of the CDR3: TGTGCCAGCAGTGAAGTTAGGGGAAATCAGCCCCAGCATTTT. Translated, it gives CASSEVRGNQPQHF. The genes are TRBV6-1 and TRBJ1-5, with D perhaps TRBD1 (5 bases). Trimming took 1 base from V and 4 from J, leaving 8 bases between them. The CDR3 is 14 amino acids. CDR1 is MNHNS and CDR2 is SASEGT in the germline V gene.

The chain combines TRBV5-1 with TRBJ2-1; D remains unclear. Trimming shortened V by 4 bases and J by 0 bases, and 11 bases separated the two germline ends. Germline assignment: CDR1 SGHRS and CDR2 YFSETQ. The CDR3 spans 15 residues. CDR3 sequence (DNA): TGCGCCAGCAGCGTTGACTGGAGCTCCTACAATGAGCAGTTCTTC. Its protein is CASSVDWSSYNEQFF.

The V gene is TRBV5-5, the J gene TRBJ2-6; D remains unclear. This CDR3 comprises 15 residues. Trimming shortened V by 6 bases and J by 5 bases, and 15 bases separated the two germline ends. Germline values: CDR1 SGHKS, CDR2 YYEKEE (reference sequence). The CDR3 spells CASTLAQSRANVLTF. DNA of the CDR3: TGTGCCAGCACTCTCGCACAAAGTCGGGCCAACGTCCTGACTTTC.